A single sample gave rise to the 28 T cell receptor beta chains below, sequenced in a study of blood T cell repertoires in COVID-19. Generated by immunoSEQ multiplex PCR, the TCRdb table keeps only in-frame clones and is missing some. The sample yields some 75,000 clones, 80% seen once. Source material: peripheral blood. The receptors stem from a man aged 45 to 65 with COVID-19, enrolled during active disease.

The chain is built from TRBV5-6 and TRBJ2-1, with D maybe TRBD1 (5 bases). V was shortened by 0 bases and J by 3 bases, with 7 bases between the two germline ends. CDR1 and CDR2 (germline): SGHDT, YYEEEE. The CDR3 contains 14 residues. In DNA, the CDR3 is TGTGCCAGCAGCTTGGGAGACAGCTACAATGAGCAGTTCTTC. Amino acid sequence: CASSLGDSYNEQFF.

The chain links TRBV6-5 to TRBJ2-7, with D possibly matching TRBD2 (6 bases). The CDR3 totals 14 residues. CDR1 is MNHEY and CDR2 is SVGAGI in the germline V gene. V lost 5 bases and J lost 4, with 15 bases in between. The CDR3 is CASSRGTSNYEQYF. CDR3 DNA sequence: TGTGCCAGCAGTCGCGGGACTTCTAATTACGAGCAGTACTTC.

The genes are TRBV7-8 and TRBJ2-4, with a possible D match to TRBD2 (6 bases). Trimming took 5 bases from V and 5 from J, leaving 19 bases between them. CDR1 and CDR2 (germline): SGHVS, FQNEAQ. The CDR3 has 16 residues. The chain's CDR3 is CASSQTGGPGQNIQYF. The CDR3 bases are TGTGCCAGCAGCCAAACCGGGGGACCGGGCCAAAACATTCAGTACTTC.

This chain connects TRBV19 to TRBJ1-5; D is undetermined. V was pared by 1 base and J by 3 bases, with 10 bases between. The CDR3 contains 15 residues. Looked up from germline, CDR1 is LNHDA and CDR2 is SQIVND (reference sequence). The CDR3 DNA reads TGTGCCAGTAGTATAGGGGCAGACTACAATCAGCCCCAGCATTTT. Translation: CASSIGADYNQPQHF.

The chain has TRBV7-9 and TRBJ2-1; maybe TRBD1 (5 bases). V lost 1 base, J lost 10 bases, and 11 bases lay in between. CDR3 size: 13 residues. CDR1 and CDR2 from the germline V gene are SEHNR and FQNEAQ (reference sequence). The CDR3 DNA reads as TGTGCCAGCAGCTTAGATTGGGGCACGGAGCAGTTCTTC. Translation gives CASSLDWGTEQFF.

With regard to this clone: Other DNA sequences of this sample code for an identical CDR3. The gene calls are TRBV7-2 and TRBJ2-7; 13 nucleotides agree with TRBD2. V lost 2 bases to trimming and J lost 5 bases; unmatched junction nucleotides: 3. Germline loops: CDR1 SGHTA, CDR2 FQGNSA. The CDR3 extends over 15 amino acids. The DNA for the CDR3 is TGTGCCAGCAGCTTAACTGGACTAGCGGGAGACGAGCAGTACTTC. Protein sequence: CASSLTGLAGDEQYF.

This chain connects TRBV7-2 to TRBJ2-3; the D gene is possibly TRBD2 (6 bases). Germline loops: CDR1 SGHTA, CDR2 FQGNSA. Trimming shortened V by 6 bases and J by 2 bases, and 12 bases separated the two germline ends. The CDR3 is 14 residues long. CDR3 protein: CASRAGRITDTQYF. CDR3 coding DNA: TGTGCCAGCAGGGCGGGAAGAATCACAGATACGCAGTATTTT.

V and J are TRBV11-2 and TRBJ1-2; unclear D gene. The germline V gene encodes CDR1 SGHAT and CDR2 FQNNGV. Between the trimmed V and J ends, which lost 5 bases and 4 bases, there was a span of 11 bases. CDR3 size: 13 residues. The CDR3 coding sequence is TGTGCCAGCAGCCCAGACACCCTCTATGGCTACACCTTC. It is translated as CASSPDTLYGYTF.

This clone was counted only a few times. This CDR3 reads CASSPLYSAGDEQFF. CDR3 DNA: TGTGCCAGCAGCCCCCTGTACTCCGCGGGCGATGAGCAGTTCTTC. V usage is TRBV3-1 (or the pseudogene TRBV3-2) and J usage is TRBJ2-1, with D possibly matching TRBD2 (5 bases). The CDR3 runs to 15 residues. V dropped 4 bases and J dropped 8 bases, with 18 bases sitting between them. Germline V gene sequence: CDR1 LGHDT, CDR2 YNNKEL (reference sequence).

The chain links TRBV11-3 to TRBJ2-7, with 9 positions matching TRBD1. The CDR3 is made up of 15 amino acids. The ends lost 1 base at V and 2 bases at J; junction bases unmatched: 3. CDR1 and CDR2 from the germline V gene are SGHNT and YENEEA. The CDR3 sequence is CASSLATGGTYEQYF. CDR3 in DNA: TGTGCCAGCAGCTTAGCGACAGGGGGTACCTACGAGCAGTACTTC.

The genes are TRBV28 and TRBJ2-1; weak D call: TRBD2 (6 bases). The CDR3 is made up of 14 amino acids. V was clipped by 0 bases and J by 10 bases, with 13 bases between them. The germline V gene encodes CDR1 MDHEN and CDR2 SYDVKM. CDR3 DNA sequence: TGTGCCAGCAGTTTATGGGCCGGGAGCCCGGAGCAGTTCTTC. Translated, it gives CASSLWAGSPEQFF.

The chain employs TRBV5-1 and TRBJ1-1; D uncertain. The CDR3 length is 11 residues. The V end lost 2 bases, the J end lost 7 bases, and 6 bases lay between the germline ends. Germline V lookup: CDR1 SGHRS, CDR2 YFSETQ. As DNA, the CDR3 is TGCGCCAGCAGCTTTGCGGGTGAAGCTTTCTTT. Its translation: CASSFAGEAFF.

The chain combines TRBV30 with TRBJ1-1; D is uncertain. Germline V CDR1 and CDR2: GTSNPN, SVGIG (reference sequence). The V end was cut by 2 bases, the J end by 6 bases, with 10 bases between. The CDR3 is 12 amino acids. The CDR3, as DNA: TGTGCCTGGAGTCCGGGGATCTCTGAAGCTTTCTTT. Residues: CAWSPGISEAFF.

The rearrangement links TRBV29-1 to TRBJ2-5; 10 bases fit TRBD1. Germline lookup yields CDR1 SQVTM and CDR2 ANQGSEA. After removal of 6 bases from V and 4 bases from J, the junction contained 5 bases not matched to a gene. The CDR3 runs to 13 residues. Here the CDR3 reads CSVARDRGETQYF. The CDR3 DNA reads TGCAGCGTCGCCCGGGACAGGGGAGAGACCCAGTACTTC.

The V gene is TRBV9, the J gene TRBJ2-6; possible D gene TRBD2, 6 bases. The germline CDR1 and CDR2 sequences are SGDLS and YYNGEE. V lost 4 bases to trimming and J lost 0 bases, with 8 bases between them. The length of the CDR3 is 15 residues. CDR3 loop: CASSTGSSGANVLTF. Written as DNA, the CDR3 is TGTGCCAGCAGCACCGGGAGCTCTGGGGCCAACGTCCTGACTTTC.

The V and J genes are TRBV28 and TRBJ2-6, with D possibly matching TRBD2 (5 bases). CDR1 is MDHEN and CDR2 is SYDVKM in the germline V gene. The CDR3 is made up of 15 amino acids. V was cut by 5 bases and J by 2 bases, with 10 bases left in between. As DNA, the CDR3 is TGTGCCAGCAGTACCACTAGAGCTGGGGCCAACGTCCTGACTTTC. Encoded protein: CASSTTRAGANVLTF.

V and J are TRBV7-3 and TRBJ2-1; 14 bases are a match to TRBD2. The CDR3 has 19 residues. Germline-derived CDR1 and CDR2 are SGHTA and FQGTGA. Trimming removed 1 base from V and 1 base from J; junction bases left unmatched: 6. CDR3: CASSLRRLAGGPSYNEQFF. The CDR3 DNA reads as TGTGCCAGCAGCTTAAGACGACTAGCGGGAGGGCCGTCCTACAATGAGCAGTTCTTC. Full variable domain (missing parts from reference TRBV7-3 and TRBJ2-1): GAGVSQTPSNKVTEKGKYVELRCDPISGHTALYWYRQSLGQGPEFLIYFQGTGAADDSGLPNDRFFAVRPEGSVSTLKIQRTERGDSAVYLCASSLRRLAGGPSYNEQFFGPGTRLTVL.

CDR3 sequence (DNA): TGTGCCAGCAGCTCTAGCGGGAACGGGAATGAGCAGTTCTTC. Its protein is CASSSSGNGNEQFF. V and J are TRBV11-1 and TRBJ2-1, with TRBD2 matching over 9 bases. V dropped 4 bases and J dropped 7; count of bases not matched to a gene: 5. The CDR3 runs 14 residues. CDR1 is SGHAT, CDR2 FQDESV, per germline (reference sequence). The whole variable domain, remainder taken from reference TRBV11-1 and TRBJ2-1, is EAEVAQSPRYKITEKSQAVAFWCDPISGHATLYWYRQILGQGPELLVQFQDESVVDDSQLPKDRFSAERLKGVDSTLKIQPAELGDSAMYLCASSSSGNGNEQFFGPGTRLTVL.

The chain links TRBV11-3 to TRBJ2-1; TRBD2 agrees at 7 bases. V shed 1 base and J 3 bases; nucleotides not matched to a gene: 0. Germline loops: CDR1 SGHNT, CDR2 YENEEA. The CDR3 totals 14 residues. CDR3 sequence reads: CASSLGGSYNEQFF. In DNA, the CDR3 is TGTGCCAGCAGCTTAGGCGGGAGCTACAATGAGCAGTTCTTC. The full variable domain, rest sourced from reference TRBV11-3 and TRBJ2-1, is EAGVVQSPRYKIIEKKQPVAFWCNPISGHNTLYWYLQNLGQGPELLIRYENEEAVDDSQLPKDRFSAERLKGVDSTLKIQPAELGDSAVYLCASSLGGSYNEQFFGPGTRLTVL.

V gene TRBV25-1 combines with J gene TRBJ1-6; D remains ambiguous. Trimming removed 4 bases at V and 0 bases at J, with 4 bases between. CDR1 is MGHDK and CDR2 is SYGVNS in the germline V gene. The CDR3 is 14 residues long. The CDR3 nucleotides read TGTGCCAGCAGTGGCAGCTCCTATAATTCACCCCTCCACTTT. The encoded protein is CASSGSSYNSPLHF.

The V call is TRBV6-1, the J call TRBJ2-1; 14 bases line up with TRBD2. Germline lookup yields CDR1 MNHNS and CDR2 SASEGT. J lost 3 bases, V lost 0 bases, and 4 bases had no gene match. The CDR3 has 18 residues. CDR3 loop: CASSEAGLAGADYNEQFF. In nucleotides, the CDR3 is TGTGCCAGCAGTGAAGCGGGACTAGCGGGAGCTGACTACAATGAGCAGTTCTTC.

The chain carries TRBV5-5 and TRBJ2-1; TRBD2 matches 8 bases. This CDR3 contains 14 residues. V gave up 0 bases and J gave up 7 bases; unmatched junction bases: 3. CDR1 is SGHKS and CDR2 is YYEKEE in the germline V gene (reference sequence). CDR3 nucleotide sequence: TGTGCCAGCAGCTTGGGGGCTAGCGGGAATGAGCAGTTCTTC. Translated, it gives CASSLGASGNEQFF. Filled out from reference TRBV5-5 and TRBJ2-1, the complete variable domain reads DAGVTQSPTHLIKTRGQQVTLRCSPISGHKSVSWYQQVLGQGPQFIFQYYEKEERGRGNFPDRFSARQFPNYSSELNVNALLLGDSALYLCASSLGASGNEQFFGPGTRLTVL.

The rearrangement links TRBV11-2 to TRBJ2-7, with D perhaps TRBD2 (6 bases). The CDR3 is 12 amino acids. V dropped 6 bases and J dropped 5 bases, with 11 bases sitting between them. Per the germline V gene, CDR1 is SGHAT and CDR2 is FQNNGV. The CDR3 region is CASRSQRDEQYF. DNA for the CDR3: TGTGCCAGCAGAAGCCAGCGGGACGAGCAGTACTTC. Complete variable domain (other parts from reference TRBV11-2 and TRBJ2-7): EAGVAQSPRYKIIEKRQSVAFWCNPISGHATLYWYQQILGQGPKLLIQFQNNGVVDDSQLPKDRFSAERLKGVDSTLKIQPAKLEDSAVYLCASRSQRDEQYFGPGTRLTVT.

The chain combines TRBV7-2 with TRBJ1-5; D not resolved. V lost 2 bases and J lost 0, with 8 bases in between. CDR1 and CDR2 from the germline V gene are SGHTA and FQGNSA. CDR3 length equals 15 residues. In DNA, the CDR3 is TGTGCCAGCAGCTTAAGAGCGGATAGCAATCAGCCCCAGCATTTT. This encodes CASSLRADSNQPQHF.

The V call is TRBV6-5, the J call TRBJ1-2, with 7 nucleotides matching TRBD1. V lost 4 bases, J lost 7 bases, and 6 bases stayed unmatched. Per germline, CDR1 MNHEY and CDR2 SVGAGI. This CDR3 is 13 amino acids long. DNA of the CDR3: TGTGCCAGCAGTTCCGACAGGGATGGTGGCTACACCTTC. Protein: CASSSDRDGGYTF.

V is TRBV5-1 and J is TRBJ2-1; 8 positions match TRBD2. Trimming at V came to 2 bases and at J to 3 bases, leaving 1 base not matched to a gene. The germline V gene has CDR1 SGHRS and CDR2 YFSETQ. This CDR3 contains 14 residues. In DNA, the CDR3 is TGCGCCAGCAGCTTAGCGGGAGTCTACAATGAGCAGTTCTTC. Amino acids: CASSLAGVYNEQFF.

The chain joins TRBV24-1 to TRBJ2-5; D is undetermined. Per the germline V gene, CDR1 is KGHDR and CDR2 is SFDVKD. The V end was cut by 5 bases, the J end by 8 bases, with 8 bases between. The CDR3 covers 11 residues. The CDR3 is CATSGETTQYF. CDR3 in DNA: TGTGCCACCAGTGGAGAAACCACCCAGTACTTC.

The rearrangement links TRBV7-3 to TRBJ2-6, with 9 bases that match TRBD1. J was trimmed by 2 bases and V by 5 bases; bases with no gene match: 4. Looked up from germline, CDR1 is SGHTA and CDR2 is FQGTGA. This CDR3 is built from 16 residues. The CDR3 spells CASSGDRVTGANVLTF. For the CDR3, the DNA is TGTGCCAGCAGCGGGGACAGGGTGACTGGGGCCAACGTCCTGACTTTC. Using reference TRBV7-3 and TRBJ2-6 for the parts outside the CDR3, the full variable domain is GAGVSQTPSNKVTEKGKYVELRCDPISGHTALYWYRQSLGQGPEFLIYFQGTGAADDSGLPNDRFFAVRPEGSVSTLKIQRTERGDSAVYLCASSGDRVTGANVLTFGAGSRLTVL.